These 29 T cell receptor beta chains originate from one sample sequenced in a study of cytomegalovirus exposure and HLA in healthy donors. The study ran its PCR with 60 Vbeta and 13 Jbeta primers. The repertoire was sequenced with immunoSEQ multiplex PCR; TCRdb's copy has only in-frame clones and lacks some. The table lists roughly 130,000 clones, roughly four fifths of them singletons. The material sequenced was PBMCs. The receptors derive from a woman aged 40 to 50 in good health and CMV-seronegative.

This clone was counted a single time. The V gene is TRBV5-5, the J gene TRBJ2-7; 9 bases align to TRBD2. The CDR3 has 15 residues. The V and J ends lost 4 bases and 3 bases, in that order; junction bases with no gene match: 8. Germline-derived CDR1 and CDR2 are SGHKS and YYEKEE (reference sequence). The CDR3 bases are TGTGCCAGCAGCCAAGGACTAGCGTCTGACTACGAGCAGTACGTC. Translation gives CASSQGLASDYEQYV.

The table lists this clone with a count of one. V gene TRBV7-9 combines with J gene TRBJ1-1; D gene uncertain. Germline loops: CDR1 SEHNR, CDR2 FQNEAQ (reference sequence). The V end lost 5 bases, the J end lost 0 bases, and 10 bases lay between the germline ends. The CDR3 consists of 14 residues. The CDR3 region is CASSSRGVNTEAFF. The CDR3, as DNA: TGTGCCAGCAGCAGTAGAGGTGTGAACACTGAAGCTTTCTTT.

The genes are TRBV5-1 and TRBJ1-3, with a possible D match to TRBD1 (5 bases). Trimming took off 0 bases at V and 2 bases at J, with 12 bases between the two ends. From germline, CDR1 is SGHRS and CDR2 YFSETQ. The CDR3 has 16 residues. CDR3 in amino acids: CASSLAVQGAGNTIYF. DNA for the CDR3: TGCGCCAGCAGCTTGGCTGTCCAGGGTGCTGGAAACACCATATATTTT.

The gene calls are TRBV10-3 and TRBJ1-1; D may be TRBD1 (6 bases). The CDR3 runs 18 residues. The germline V gene has CDR1 ENHRY and CDR2 SYGVKD. V lost 8 bases to trimming and J lost 6 bases, with 31 bases between them. The CDR3 nucleotides read TGTGCCATCTCTGAGGAGACTGATCGGGCCCGGGACAAGTCTGAAGCTTTCTTT. This translates into CAISEETDRARDKSEAFF.

This clone occurred a few times. The CDR3 here is CASSVGQRGGEKLFF. The CDR3 DNA sequence: TGTGCCAGCAGCGTTGGACAAAGGGGTGGTGAAAAACTGTTTTTT. The chain joins TRBV9 to TRBJ1-4; weak D call: TRBD1 (5 bases). In germline, CDR1 is SGDLS, CDR2 YYNGEE. The CDR3 is made up of 15 amino acids. Between the trimmed V and J ends, which lost 2 bases and 7 bases, there was a span of 15 bases.

The chain joins TRBV6-5 to TRBJ2-3; 7 nucleotides align to TRBD1. CDR1 MNHEY and CDR2 SVGAGI come from the germline V gene. The CDR3 is 15 residues long. V lost 6 bases, J lost 0 bases, and 6 bases stayed unmatched. The CDR3 protein is CASRQQGTSTDTQYF. The CDR3 DNA follows: TGTGCCAGCAGACAACAGGGGACGAGCACAGATACGCAGTATTTT.

This chain joins TRBV2 and TRBJ2-1; D may be TRBD2 (5 bases). Germline lookup yields CDR1 SNHLY and CDR2 FYNNEI. V was cut by 3 bases and J by 4 bases, with 10 bases left in between. The CDR3 sequence is 14 residues long. Written as DNA, the CDR3 is TGTGCCAGCAGTGACACTAGAACGTACAATGAGCAGTTCTTC. Its translation: CASSDTRTYNEQFF.

This chain links TRBV28 with TRBJ2-2, with 7 bases lining up with TRBD1. The germline CDR1 and CDR2 sequences are MDHEN and SYDVKM. This CDR3 has 16 amino acids. Trimming at V came to 3 bases and at J to 3 bases, leaving 7 bases not matched to a gene. The CDR3 region has the DNA TGTGCCAGCAGTTTTAATGACAGGGTGCACACCGGGGAGCTGTTTTTT. Translating it yields CASSFNDRVHTGELFF.

The chain employs TRBV29-1 and TRBJ1-2; D may be TRBD1 (5 bases). In germline, CDR1 is SQVTM, CDR2 ANQGSEA. V lost 3 bases to trimming and J lost 5 bases, with 13 bases between them. CDR3 size: 13 residues. The CDR3 DNA reads TGCAGCGTTGAGGGGACGGACTATTATGGCTACACCTTC. Its translation is CSVEGTDYYGYTF.

The chain employs TRBV5-1 and TRBJ1-5; D ambiguous. V lost 1 base and J 5 bases, leaving 13 bases between the germline ends. The CDR3 covers 15 residues. The germline V gene has CDR1 SGHRS and CDR2 YFSETQ. CDR3 amino acids: CASSLRPGDYQPQHF. The CDR3 DNA sequence: TGCGCCAGCAGCTTGAGACCCGGGGATTATCAGCCCCAGCATTTT.

V usage is TRBV2 and J usage is TRBJ1-2; D is unclear. V gave up 2 bases and J gave up 2 bases, with 6 bases separating them. This CDR3 is 13 amino acids long. Germline V gene data show CDR1 as SNHLY and CDR2 as FYNNEI. CDR3 amino acids: CASSELGNYGYTF. CDR3 nucleotide sequence: TGTGCCAGCAGTGAACTGGGCAACTATGGCTACACCTTC. Using reference TRBV2 and TRBJ1-2 for the parts outside the CDR3, the full variable domain is EPEVTQTPSHQVTQMGQEVILRCVPISNHLYFYWYRQILGQKVEFLVSFYNNEISEKSEIFDDQFSVERPDGSNFTLKIRSTKLEDSAMYFCASSELGNYGYTFGSGTRLTVV.

The chain employs TRBV7-9 and TRBJ2-5, with TRBD2 matching over 9 bases. CDR3 length: 18 amino acids. Germline V gene sequence: CDR1 SEHNR, CDR2 FQNEAQ (reference sequence). The junction had 11 bases not matched to a gene; V was cut back by 1 base and J by 2 bases. The CDR3 is CASSLGRLAGFHQETQYF. CDR3 DNA sequence: TGTGCCAGCAGCTTAGGGAGGCTAGCGGGGTTTCATCAAGAGACCCAGTACTTC.

This clone has at least ten counts. V usage is TRBV4-1 and J usage is TRBJ1-1; the D gene is possibly TRBD1 (5 bases). V shed 5 bases and J shed 1 base, with 17 bases lying between them. Germline V gene data show CDR1 as MGHRA and CDR2 as YSYEKL. The CDR3 sequence is 16 residues long. CDR3 DNA: TGCGCCAGCAGCTCAGGTCCGGGTCAGGGGAACACTGAAGCTTTCTTT. Translating gives CASSSGPGQGNTEAFF.

A few counts support this clone. The V call is TRBV5-1, the J call TRBJ1-1; a possible D gene is TRBD1 (6 bases). V was cut by 0 bases and J by 0 bases, with 9 bases left in between. Germline loops: CDR1 SGHRS, CDR2 YFSETQ. The CDR3 contains 15 residues. CDR3 protein: CASSLEAGVNTEAFF. CDR3 bases: TGCGCCAGCAGCTTGGAGGCAGGGGTGAACACTGAAGCTTTCTTT. Complete variable domain (other parts from reference TRBV5-1 and TRBJ1-1): KAGVTQTPRYLIKTRGQQVTLSCSPISGHRSVSWYQQTPGQGLQFLFEYFSETQRNKGNFPGRFSGRQFSNSRSEMNVSTLELGDSALYLCASSLEAGVNTEAFFGQGTRLTVV.

This clone has only one observation. The chain has TRBV7-9 and TRBJ1-4, with D possibly TRBD1 on 6 matching bases. The CDR3 sequence is 14 residues long. V lost 4 bases, J lost 4 bases, and 10 bases lay in between. Germline CDR1 is SEHNR and CDR2 is FQNEAQ (reference sequence). The CDR3 bases are TGTGCCAGCAGCTCCGGACAGATTAATGAAAAACTGTTTTTT. Translation: CASSSGQINEKLFF.

This clone was seen only a few times. The chain recombines TRBV5-6 with TRBJ1-2; the match to TRBD1 covers 7 bases. Germline V lookup: CDR1 SGHDT, CDR2 YYEEEE. CDR3 size: 14 residues. V shed 4 bases and J 3 bases; nucleotides not matched to a gene: 6. The CDR3 here is CASSPTGKDYGYTF. The CDR3 DNA sequence: TGTGCCAGCAGCCCGACAGGGAAGGACTATGGCTACACCTTC.

V and J are TRBV6-6 and TRBJ1-5, with 9 bases aligning to TRBD1. V was pared by 6 bases and J by 3 bases, with 6 bases of the junction left unmatched. The CDR3 length is 15 residues. In germline, CDR1 is MNHNY, CDR2 SVGAGI (reference sequence). In DNA, the CDR3 is TGTGCCAGCAGGCCAGGACAGGGGCCCAATCAGCCCCAGCATTTT. Amino acids: CASRPGQGPNQPQHF.

The chain links TRBV19 to TRBJ2-3, with TRBD1 matching over 9 bases. Trimming cost V 6 bases and J 5 bases; bases outside gene matches: 6. Germline CDR1 is LNHDA and CDR2 is SQIVND (reference sequence). The CDR3 consists of 14 residues. CDR3 amino acids: CASSSQGAEDTQYF. The CDR3 DNA follows: TGTGCCAGTAGCTCACAGGGGGCGGAAGATACGCAGTATTTT. The full variable domain, in which reference TRBV19 and TRBJ2-3 provide the parts outside the CDR3, is DGGITQSPKYLFRKEGQNVTLSCEQNLNHDAMYWYRQDPGQGLRLIYYSQIVNDFQKGDIAEGYSVSREKKESFPLTVTSAQKNPTAFYLCASSSQGAEDTQYFGPGTRLTVL.

The chain combines TRBV9 with TRBJ2-2; maybe TRBD1 (5 bases). V lost 0 bases and J lost 4, with 13 bases in between. Looked up from germline, CDR1 is SGDLS and CDR2 is YYNGEE. The CDR3 extends over 16 amino acids. The CDR3 nucleotides read TGTGCCAGCAGCGTAGGGCTCAGGGCCAGCACCGGGGAGCTGTTTTTT. Protein product: CASSVGLRASTGELFF.

The chain carries TRBV18 and TRBJ2-7; TRBD1 agrees at 7 bases. This CDR3 spans 15 amino acids. V shed 3 bases, J shed 7 bases, and the junction held 12 bases outside the gene matches. Germline V gene data show CDR1 as KGHSH and CDR2 as LQKENI. In nucleotides, the CDR3 is TGTGCCAGCTCACCGAACCAGGGACAGACCGGTGAGCAGTACTTC. Its protein product is CASSPNQGQTGEQYF. Drawing the rest from reference TRBV18 and TRBJ2-7, the complete variable domain is NAGVMQNPRHLVRRRGQEARLRCSPMKGHSHVYWYRQLPEEGLKFMVYLQKENIIDESGMPKERFSAEFPKEGPSILRIQQVVRGDSAAYFCASSPNQGQTGEQYFGPGTRLTVT.

The chain employs TRBV4-1 and TRBJ2-5; D not certain. CDR1 MGHRA and CDR2 YSYEKL come from the germline V gene. The V and J ends lost 1 base and 1 base respectively, with 7 bases between them. The CDR3 runs to 14 residues. Here the CDR3 DNA reads TGCGCCAGCAGCCAAGGACTCGCCCAAGAGACCCAGTACTTC. Residues: CASSQGLAQETQYF.

This chain links TRBV12-5 with TRBJ2-1, with D unresolved. The CDR3 totals 12 residues. Deletions cut 5 bases from V and 8 bases from J, with 10 bases between. CDR1 and CDR2 from the germline V gene are LGHNT and FRNRAP. CDR3 protein: CASGRHSDEQFF. The CDR3 DNA follows: TGTGCTAGTGGTCGCCATTCGGATGAGCAGTTCTTC.

The genes are TRBV19 and TRBJ2-3, with 13 bases that match TRBD2. The CDR3 has 15 amino acids. The germline gives CDR1 LNHDA, CDR2 SQIVND (reference sequence). After removal of 7 bases from V and 1 base from J, the junction contained 2 bases not matched to a gene. The CDR3, as DNA: TGTGCCAGTACCGGGACTAGCGGGGGCACAGATACGCAGTATTTT. Its translation is CASTGTSGGTDTQYF. The full variable domain, its missing parts supplied by reference TRBV19 and TRBJ2-3, is DGGITQSPKYLFRKEGQNVTLSCEQNLNHDAMYWYRQDPGQGLRLIYYSQIVNDFQKGDIAEGYSVSREKKESFPLTVTSAQKNPTAFYLCASTGTSGGTDTQYFGPGTRLTVL.

The rearrangement joins TRBV21-1 to TRBJ2-7; TRBD2 is taken as the D call from the table, unchecked against the DNA. TRBV21-1 is listed as a pseudogene. CDR3 length equals 17 residues. This chain's CDR3 is CASSREPRRGGPNEQYF. The CDR3, as DNA: TGTGCCAGCAGCCGCGAGCCCAGGCGGGGGGGCCCGAACGAGCAGTACTTC.

This clone was found a few times. The V call is TRBV9, the J call TRBJ1-2, with 11 bases identical to TRBD1. Germline loops: CDR1 SGDLS, CDR2 YYNGEE. This CDR3 has 14 amino acids. The ends lost 3 bases at V and 8 bases at J; junction bases unmatched: 6. The CDR3 protein is CASSAAGTGGGYTF. The CDR3 DNA reads TGTGCCAGCAGCGCCGCTGGGACAGGGGGAGGCTACACCTTC.

This clone was observed a handful of times. J is TRBJ1-1 and V is TRBV4-1; a weak D match, TRBD1 (5 bases). Trimming took off 6 bases at V and 1 base at J, with 12 bases between the two ends. CDR1 and CDR2 from the germline V gene are MGHRA and YSYEKL. The CDR3 consists of 14 residues. Written as DNA, the CDR3 is TGCGCCAGCAGTCTGGACACAAGGAACACTGAAGCTTTCTTT. Encoded protein: CASSLDTRNTEAFF.

The rearrangement uses TRBV2 and TRBJ1-2; TRBD1 matches 7 bases. Looked up from germline, CDR1 is SNHLY and CDR2 is FYNNEI. The V and J ends lost 7 bases and 1 base, in that order; junction bases with no gene match: 6. This CDR3 spans 14 amino acids. The CDR3 DNA reads as TGTGCCAGCACCGACAGGGTTTTTAACTATGGCTACACCTTC. It translates to CASTDRVFNYGYTF.

This rearrangement joins TRBV10-2 to TRBJ2-6, with D possibly being TRBD2 (5 bases). The V end lost 4 bases, the J end lost 13 bases, and 17 bases lay between the germline ends. The CDR3 runs to 14 residues. The V gene's germline CDR1 is WSHSY and CDR2 SAAADI. CDR3 sequence: CASSGLIFPGVLTF. The CDR3 bases are TGCGCCAGCAGTGGTCTTATTTTCCCGGGGGTCCTGACTTTC.

The chain combines TRBV27 with TRBJ2-3; 11 nucleotides agree with TRBD2. The CDR3 is 15 residues long. The germline CDR1 and CDR2 sequences are MNHEY and SMNVEV (reference sequence). After removal of 4 bases from V and 4 bases from J, the junction contained 4 bases not matched to a gene. The CDR3 DNA reads as TGTGCCAGCAGTTCACTGGGACTAGCGGCAGATACGCAGTATTTT. Protein product: CASSSLGLAADTQYF.